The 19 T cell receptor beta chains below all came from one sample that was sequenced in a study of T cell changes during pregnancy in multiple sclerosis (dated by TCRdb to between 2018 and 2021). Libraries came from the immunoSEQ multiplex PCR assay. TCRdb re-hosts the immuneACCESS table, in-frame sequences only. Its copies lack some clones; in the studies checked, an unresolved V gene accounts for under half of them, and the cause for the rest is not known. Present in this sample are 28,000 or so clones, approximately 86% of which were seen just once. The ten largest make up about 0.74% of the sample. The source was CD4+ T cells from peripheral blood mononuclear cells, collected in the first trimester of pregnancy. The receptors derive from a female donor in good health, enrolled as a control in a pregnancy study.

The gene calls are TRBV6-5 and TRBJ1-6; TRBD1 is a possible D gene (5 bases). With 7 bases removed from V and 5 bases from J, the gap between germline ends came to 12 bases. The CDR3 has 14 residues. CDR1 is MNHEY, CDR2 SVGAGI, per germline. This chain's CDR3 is CASTFQDNNSPLHF. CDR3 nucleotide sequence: TGTGCCAGCACCTTCCAGGACAATAATTCACCCCTCCACTTT.

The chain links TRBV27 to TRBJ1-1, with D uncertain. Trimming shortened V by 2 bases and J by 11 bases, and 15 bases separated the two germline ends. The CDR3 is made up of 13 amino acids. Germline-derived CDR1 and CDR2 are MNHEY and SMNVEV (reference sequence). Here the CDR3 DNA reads TGTGCCAGCAGTTTAACGGAGACGGGAGGTGCTTTCTTT. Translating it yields CASSLTETGGAFF.

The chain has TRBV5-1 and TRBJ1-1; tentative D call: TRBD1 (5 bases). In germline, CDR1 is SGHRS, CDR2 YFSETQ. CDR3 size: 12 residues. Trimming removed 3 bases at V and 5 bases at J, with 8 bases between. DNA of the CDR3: TGCGCCAGCAGCTCCGGGACTACTGAAGCTTTCTTT. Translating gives CASSSGTTEAFF.

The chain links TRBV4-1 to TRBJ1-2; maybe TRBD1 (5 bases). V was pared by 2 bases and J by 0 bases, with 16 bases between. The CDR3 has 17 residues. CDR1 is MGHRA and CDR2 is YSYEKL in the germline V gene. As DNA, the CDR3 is TGCGCCAGCAGCCAACCTCCCAGGGAGGAAGCTAACTATGGCTACACCTTC. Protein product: CASSQPPREEANYGYTF.

This CDR3 reads CASSLAWSEGKDGYTF. The CDR3 DNA reads TGCGCCAGCAGCTTGGCCTGGAGCGAGGGCAAGGATGGCTACACCTTC. The chain carries TRBV5-1 and TRBJ1-2; D is unclear. Germline CDR1 reads SGHRS; CDR2 reads YFSETQ. V lost 0 bases and J 6 bases, leaving 18 bases between the germline ends. The CDR3 runs 16 residues.

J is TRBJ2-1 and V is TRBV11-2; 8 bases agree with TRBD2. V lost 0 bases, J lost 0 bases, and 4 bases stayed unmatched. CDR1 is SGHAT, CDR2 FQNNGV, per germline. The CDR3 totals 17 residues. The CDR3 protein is CASSLDLRGASYNEQFF. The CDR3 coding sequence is TGTGCCAGCAGCTTAGATCTGCGGGGGGCCTCCTACAATGAGCAGTTCTTC.

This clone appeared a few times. The CDR3 DNA is TGTGCCAGTAGTATGAAACCCCCGGGACTAGCGGGGGCCTACGAGCAGTACTTC. Translated, it gives CASSMKPPGLAGAYEQYF. The chain combines TRBV19 with TRBJ2-7; 14 bases align to TRBD2. There are 18 residues in the CDR3. V dropped 3 bases and J dropped 2; count of bases not matched to a gene: 9. Germline V lookup: CDR1 LNHDA, CDR2 SQIVND (reference sequence).

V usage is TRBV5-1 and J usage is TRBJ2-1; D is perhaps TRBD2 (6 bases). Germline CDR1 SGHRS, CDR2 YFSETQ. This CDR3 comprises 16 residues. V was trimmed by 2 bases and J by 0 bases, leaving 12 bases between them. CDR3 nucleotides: TGCGCCAGCAGCTTTACGGGGGATAGCTCCTACAATGAGCAGTTCTTC. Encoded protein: CASSFTGDSSYNEQFF.

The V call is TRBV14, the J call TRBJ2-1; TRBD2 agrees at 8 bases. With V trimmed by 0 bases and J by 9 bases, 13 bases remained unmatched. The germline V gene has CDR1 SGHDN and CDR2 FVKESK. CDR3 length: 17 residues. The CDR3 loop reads CASSQEWGAGGTLEQFF. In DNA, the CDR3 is TGTGCCAGCAGCCAAGAATGGGGCGCGGGGGGCACCCTTGAGCAGTTCTTC.

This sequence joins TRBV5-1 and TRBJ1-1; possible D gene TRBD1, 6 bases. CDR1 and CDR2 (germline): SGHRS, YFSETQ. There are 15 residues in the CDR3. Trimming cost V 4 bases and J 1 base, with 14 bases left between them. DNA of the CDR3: TGCGCCAGCAGCCTCCAGACAGGAACGAACACTGAAGCTTTCTTT. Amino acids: CASSLQTGTNTEAFF.

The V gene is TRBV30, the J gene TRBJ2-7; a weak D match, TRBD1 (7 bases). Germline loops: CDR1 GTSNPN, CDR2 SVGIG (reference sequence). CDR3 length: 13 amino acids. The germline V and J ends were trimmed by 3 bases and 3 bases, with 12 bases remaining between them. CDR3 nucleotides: TGTGCCTGGAGGGGGGGACAGTTCTACGAGCAGTACTTC. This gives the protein CAWRGGQFYEQYF.

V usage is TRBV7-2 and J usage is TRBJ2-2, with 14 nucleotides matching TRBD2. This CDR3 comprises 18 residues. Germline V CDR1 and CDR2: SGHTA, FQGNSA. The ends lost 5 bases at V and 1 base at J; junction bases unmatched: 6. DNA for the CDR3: TGTGCCAGCAGCCCCCAGACTAGCGGGGGGGTGAACACCGGGGAGCTGTTTTTT. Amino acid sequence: CASSPQTSGGVNTGELFF.

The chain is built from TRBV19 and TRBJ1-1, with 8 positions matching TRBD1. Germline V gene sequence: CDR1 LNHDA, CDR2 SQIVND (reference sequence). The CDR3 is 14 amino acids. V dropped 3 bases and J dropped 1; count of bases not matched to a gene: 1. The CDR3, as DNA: TGTGCCAGTAGTATGCAGGGGGCGAACACTGAAGCTTTCTTT. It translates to CASSMQGANTEAFF.

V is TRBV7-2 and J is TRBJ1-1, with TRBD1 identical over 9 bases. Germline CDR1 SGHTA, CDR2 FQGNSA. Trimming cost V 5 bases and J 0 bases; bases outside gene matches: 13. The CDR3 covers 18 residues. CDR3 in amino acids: CASSRGGGTGTLNTEAFF. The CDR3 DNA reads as TGTGCCAGCAGCCGTGGTGGAGGGACAGGGACTCTGAACACTGAAGCTTTCTTT.

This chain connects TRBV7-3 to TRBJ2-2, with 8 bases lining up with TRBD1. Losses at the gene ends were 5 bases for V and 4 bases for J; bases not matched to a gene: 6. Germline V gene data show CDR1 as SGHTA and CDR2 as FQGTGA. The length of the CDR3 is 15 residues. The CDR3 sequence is CASSPLTGATGELFF. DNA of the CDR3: TGTGCCAGCAGCCCCCTGACAGGGGCCACCGGGGAGCTGTTTTTT.

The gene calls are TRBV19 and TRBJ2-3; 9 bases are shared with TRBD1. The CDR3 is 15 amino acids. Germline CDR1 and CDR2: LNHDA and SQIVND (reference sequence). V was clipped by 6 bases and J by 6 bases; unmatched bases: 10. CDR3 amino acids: CASRPPGQGTDTQYF. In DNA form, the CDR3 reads TGTGCCAGTAGACCCCCGGGACAGGGAACCGATACGCAGTATTTT.

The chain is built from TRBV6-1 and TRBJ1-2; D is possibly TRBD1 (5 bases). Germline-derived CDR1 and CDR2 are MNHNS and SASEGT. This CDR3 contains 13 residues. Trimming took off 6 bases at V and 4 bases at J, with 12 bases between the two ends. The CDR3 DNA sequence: TGTGCCAGCAGGTTGGACACAGTCTATGGCTACACCTTC. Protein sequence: CASRLDTVYGYTF.

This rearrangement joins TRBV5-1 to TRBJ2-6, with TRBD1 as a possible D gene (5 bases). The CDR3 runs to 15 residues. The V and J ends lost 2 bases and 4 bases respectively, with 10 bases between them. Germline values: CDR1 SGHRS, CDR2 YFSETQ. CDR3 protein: CASSFSGSGANVLTF. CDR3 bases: TGCGCCAGCAGCTTCTCAGGGTCAGGGGCCAACGTCCTGACTTTC.

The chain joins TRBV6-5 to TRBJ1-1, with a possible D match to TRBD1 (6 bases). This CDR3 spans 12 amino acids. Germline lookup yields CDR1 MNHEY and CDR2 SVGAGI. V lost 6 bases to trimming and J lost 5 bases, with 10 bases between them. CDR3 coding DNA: TGTGCCAGCAGGGGGAGGGGGACTGAAGCTTTCTTT. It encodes CASRGRGTEAFF.